These T cell receptor beta chains were read from a single sample in a study of T-cell reconstitution after alpha-beta-depleted transplantation in children. TCRdb fed the PCR reads into MiXCR, producing one record per CDR3 protein. The data contain 330,000 or so distinct CDR3 sequences, around 7.3% of them seen just once; the ten biggest clones take up approximately 8.6%. The sequenced sample was peripheral blood, obtained 360 days after TCRalphabeta/CD19-depleted stem cell transplant. The receptor set was obtained from a female patient aged 2-15 years who had a stem cell transplant for Fanconi anemia, so the T cells may come from the graft donor. CDR3s leave out the opening cysteine and the closing phenylalanine or tryptophan. Fields, in order: J gene, V gene, CDR3 protein.

j_gene: TRBJ2-3
v_gene: TRBV20-1
CDR3aa: SARAWTTGADTQY

j_gene: TRBJ1-5
v_gene: TRBV18
CDR3aa: ASSPLDRQPQH

j_gene: TRBJ2-1
v_gene: TRBV11-2
CDR3aa: ASSLGVDSSYNEQF

j_gene: TRBJ2-1
v_gene: TRBV28
CDR3aa: ASSLFPVNEQF

j_gene: TRBJ2-1
v_gene: TRBV5-5
CDR3aa: ASILTGGAYNEQF

j_gene: TRBJ2-1
v_gene: TRBV6-4
CDR3aa: ASSPSGDSYNEQF

j_gene: TRBJ2-5
v_gene: TRBV7-2
CDR3aa: ASSPLTQETQY

j_gene: TRBJ2-3
v_gene: TRBV7-9
CDR3aa: ASSSLDWLTDTQY

j_gene: TRBJ1-5
v_gene: TRBV28
CDR3aa: ASASPQSNQPQH

j_gene: TRBJ2-7
v_gene: TRBV28
CDR3aa: ASSSIRAGGPTSTYEQY

j_gene: TRBJ1-1
v_gene: TRBV29-1
CDR3aa: SVRNRGVTEAF

j_gene: TRBJ2-7
v_gene: TRBV9
CDR3aa: ASSGGPIGGFEQY

j_gene: TRBJ2-1
v_gene: TRBV5-1
CDR3aa: ASTRNRGGDEQS

j_gene: TRBJ1-2
v_gene: TRBV28
CDR3aa: ASSLSGGLANYGYT

j_gene: TRBJ1-1
v_gene: TRBV6-1
CDR3aa: ATKTGANTEAF

j_gene: TRBJ2-1
v_gene: TRBV4-2
CDR3aa: ASSQMTSGGAGYNEQF

j_gene: TRBJ1-2
v_gene: TRBV2
CDR3aa: ASRENGQAYGYT

j_gene: TRBJ1-2
v_gene: TRBV29-1
CDR3aa: SVAGQLHYGYT

j_gene: TRBJ2-5
v_gene: TRBV12-3/TRBV12-4
CDR3aa: ASSSSAETQY

j_gene: TRBJ2-2
v_gene: TRBV7-9
CDR3aa: ASSLRDRANTGELF

j_gene: TRBJ1-6
v_gene: TRBV15
CDR3aa: ATSRERGTPLH

j_gene: TRBJ2-7
v_gene: TRBV6-1
CDR3aa: ASSPGTSFDEQY

j_gene: TRBJ2-3
v_gene: TRBV27
CDR3aa: ASSFGLPIDTQY

j_gene: TRBJ2-7
v_gene: TRBV5-1
CDR3aa: ASSFRDPAYEQY

j_gene: TRBJ1-5
v_gene: TRBV28
CDR3aa: ASGRTGEGNQPQH